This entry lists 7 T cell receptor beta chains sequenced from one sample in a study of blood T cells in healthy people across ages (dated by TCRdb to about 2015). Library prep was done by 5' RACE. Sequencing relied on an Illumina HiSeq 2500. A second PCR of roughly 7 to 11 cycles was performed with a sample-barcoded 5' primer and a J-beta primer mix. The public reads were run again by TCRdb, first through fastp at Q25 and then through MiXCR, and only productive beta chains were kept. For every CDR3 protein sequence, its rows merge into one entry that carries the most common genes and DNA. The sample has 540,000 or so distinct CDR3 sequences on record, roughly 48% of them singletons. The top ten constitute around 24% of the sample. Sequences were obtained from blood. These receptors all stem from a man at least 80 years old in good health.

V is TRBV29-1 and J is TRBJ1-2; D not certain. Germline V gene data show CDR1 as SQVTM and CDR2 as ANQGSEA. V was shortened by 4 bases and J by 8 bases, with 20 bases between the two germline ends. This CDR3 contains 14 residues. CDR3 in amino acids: CSVVFGLPGGGYTF. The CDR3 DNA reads TGCAGCGTTGTTTTCGGTCTCCCAGGCGGCGGCTACACCTTC.

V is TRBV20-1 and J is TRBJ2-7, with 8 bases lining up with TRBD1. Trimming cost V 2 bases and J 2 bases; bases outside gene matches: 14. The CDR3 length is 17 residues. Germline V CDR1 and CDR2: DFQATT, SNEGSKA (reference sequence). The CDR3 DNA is TGCAGTGCTAGACAGCCAGGTTACTCAGGGGGCCCCTACGAGCAGTACTTC. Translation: CSARQPGYSGGPYEQYF.

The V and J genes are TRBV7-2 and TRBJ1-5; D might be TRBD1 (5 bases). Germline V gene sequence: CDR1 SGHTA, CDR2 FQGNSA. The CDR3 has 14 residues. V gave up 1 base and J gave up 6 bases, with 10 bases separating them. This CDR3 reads CASSLGPGAQPQHF. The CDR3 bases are TGTGCCAGCAGCTTAGGGCCCGGGGCTCAGCCCCAGCATTTT.

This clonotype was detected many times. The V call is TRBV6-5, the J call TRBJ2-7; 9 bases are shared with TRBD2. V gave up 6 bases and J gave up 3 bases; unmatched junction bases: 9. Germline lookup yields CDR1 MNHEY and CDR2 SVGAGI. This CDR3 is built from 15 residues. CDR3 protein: CASRTPGTSLYEQYF. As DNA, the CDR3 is TGTGCCAGCAGAACCCCCGGGACTAGCCTCTACGAGCAGTACTTC.

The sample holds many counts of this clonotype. CDR3 amino acids: CASSYGGQETQYF. The CDR3 bases are TGTGCCAGCAGTTACGGGGGGCAAGAGACCCAGTACTTC. This chain links TRBV6-5 with TRBJ2-5, with D possibly being TRBD2 (6 bases). Trimming took off 2 bases at V and 2 bases at J, with 6 bases between the two ends. There are 13 residues in the CDR3. Looked up from germline, CDR1 is MNHEY and CDR2 is SVGAGI.

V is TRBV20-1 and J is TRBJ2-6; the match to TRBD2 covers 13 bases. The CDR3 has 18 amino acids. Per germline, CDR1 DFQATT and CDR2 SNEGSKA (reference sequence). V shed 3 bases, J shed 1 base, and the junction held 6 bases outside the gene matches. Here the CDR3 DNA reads TGCAGTGCTAGCCAACGGACTAGCGGGAGATCTGGGGCCAACGTCCTGACTTTC. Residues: CSASQRTSGRSGANVLTF.

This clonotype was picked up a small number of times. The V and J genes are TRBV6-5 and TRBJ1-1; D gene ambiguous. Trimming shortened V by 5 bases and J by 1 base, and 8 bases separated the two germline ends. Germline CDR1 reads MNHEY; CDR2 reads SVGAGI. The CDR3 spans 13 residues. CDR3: CASSGHGNTEAFF. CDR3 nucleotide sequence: TGTGCCAGCAGTGGGCACGGGAACACTGAAGCTTTCTTT.